Shown below are 6 T cell receptor beta chains from a single sample sequenced in a study of control samples from healthy donors and cancer patients. Produced via immunoSEQ multiplex PCR; TCRdb's table is partial and in-frame only. Among around 120,000 clones listed, 88% were seen once. The sequenced material came from blood. The source is a man aged 40-55 years in good health.

V is TRBV5-1 and J is TRBJ1-2; possible D gene TRBD1, 5 bases. The CDR3 extends over 13 amino acids. Germline V gene data show CDR1 as SGHRS and CDR2 as YFSETQ. Trimming took off 6 bases at V and 4 bases at J, with 13 bases between the two ends. Written as DNA, the CDR3 is TGCGCCAGCAAAGCGGGGCAGGGCTATGGCTACACCTTC. Translation gives CASKAGQGYGYTF.

By share, this clone counts as medium-sized. V usage is TRBV18 and J usage is TRBJ2-2; TRBD1 aligns across 8 bases. CDR3 length equals 17 residues. Germline CDR1 and CDR2: KGHSH and LQKENI. Trimming took 0 bases from V and 9 from J; bases not matched to a gene: 12. The CDR3 nucleotides read TGTGCCAGCTCACCACCGGTGGGACAGGACGTGGCTAGGGAGCTGTTTTTT. Protein sequence: CASSPPVGQDVARELFF.

This chain uses TRBV30 with TRBJ1-6; D perhaps matches TRBD1 (6 bases). Trimming removed 2 bases from V and 13 bases from J, with 12 bases in between. From germline, CDR1 is GTSNPN and CDR2 SVGIG (reference sequence). The CDR3 length is 12 residues. The CDR3 coding sequence is TGTGCCTGGAGTCGAACCCAGGGGCCCCTCCACTTT. Its protein is CAWSRTQGPLHF.

This chain links TRBV14 with TRBJ2-6; D unresolved. The length of the CDR3 is 17 residues. Per the germline V gene, CDR1 is SGHDN and CDR2 is FVKESK. Trimming took off 1 base at V and 0 bases at J, with 10 bases between the two ends. CDR3 protein: CASSQVLRISGANVLTF. In DNA form, the CDR3 reads TGTGCCAGCAGCCAAGTCTTAAGGATCTCTGGGGCCAACGTCCTGACTTTC.

The gene calls are TRBV29-1 and TRBJ2-7, with a weak D call TRBD2 (5 bases). Germline assignment: CDR1 SQVTM and CDR2 ANQGSEA. With 8 bases removed from V and 4 bases from J, the gap between germline ends came to 18 bases. The CDR3 consists of 13 residues. The CDR3 is CSFMGEARYEQYF. In nucleotides, the CDR3 is TGCAGCTTCATGGGAGAGGCTAGATACGAGCAGTACTTC.

V and J are TRBV6-5 and TRBJ2-2; TRBD2 matches 9 bases. Germline CDR1 MNHEY, CDR2 SVGAGI. V lost 0 bases to trimming and J lost 7 bases; unmatched junction nucleotides: 3. The CDR3 consists of 15 residues. CDR3 loop: CASSYSGLAVGELFF. Here the CDR3 DNA reads TGTGCCAGCAGTTACTCGGGACTAGCTGTCGGGGAGCTGTTTTTT.